Below, one T cell receptor (beta chain) is given with its context. What it recognizes is unknown. With ipilimumab providing CTLA-4 blockade, focal radiation was administered to patients who had chemo-refractory metastatic non-small-cell lung cancer. CDR3 length: 15 amino acids. After removal of 7 bases from V and 4 bases from J, the junction contained 5 bases not matched to a gene. Per germline, CDR1 LNHDA and CDR2 SQIVND (reference sequence). Only in-frame clones appear in the TCRdb table, and some are missing; sequencing was by immunoSEQ multiplex PCR. The data hold tens of thousands of clones, with 77% observed a single time. The data are from a study of radiotherapy plus CTLA-4 blockade in lung cancer. General observations from the study: Blood TCR clones of tumor origin expanded after radiotherapy plus ipilimumab.

The sample was peripheral blood, taken from a patient treated with radiotherapy plus ipilimumab. The chain couples TRBV19 to TRBJ2-1; 12 bases are shared with TRBD2. The clonotype comes from a human donor with non-small cell lung cancer whose response to radiotherapy plus ipilimumab could not be evaluated. The CDR3 loop reads CASIRTSGVYNEQFF. In DNA form, the CDR3 reads TGTGCCAGTATTCGGACTAGCGGGGTTTACAATGAGCAGTTCTTC.